This entry lists 19 T cell receptor beta chains sequenced from one sample in a study of type 1 regulatory T cells. Using its own MiXCR run on the reads, TCRdb lists one record per CDR3 protein. This sample carries about 60,000 distinct CDR3 sequences, roughly 60% of them seen once, and the ten largest clones take around 1.9%. These receptors lack a known antigen. Sample: cultured non-Tr1 T cells, either the whole culture or a sorted T cell fraction (not recorded which). These receptors all stem from a human donor in good health.

This clonotype came up a few times. The CDR3 bases are TGCAGTGCTAGAGATAGTATTGCGGGAAGTGGGACTGTCACTTCGCCGCAGTACTTC. Its translation is CSARDSIAGSGTVTSPQYF. The rearrangement uses TRBV20-1 and TRBJ2-7; possibly TRBD2 for D (6 bases). V was shortened by 0 bases and J by 9 bases, with 33 bases between the two germline ends. The germline gives CDR1 DFQATT, CDR2 SNEGSKA (reference sequence). The CDR3 is 19 residues long.

Worth noting for this clonotype: One end of the junction is discordant with germline, which a read error may explain. The rearrangement links TRBV7-9 to TRBJ2-3; perhaps D is TRBD1 or TRBD2 (5 bases each). Per germline, CDR1 SEHNR and CDR2 FQNEAQ (reference sequence). The CDR3 covers 13 residues. The CDR3 nucleotides are TGTGTCAGCAGCTCGAGGGGTCCAGATACGCAGTATTTT. Amino acid sequence: CVSSSRGPDTQYF. The variable domain in full, completed from reference TRBV7-9 and TRBJ2-3, reads DTGVSQNPRHKITKRGQNVTFRCDPISEHNRLYWYRQTLGQGPEFLTYFQNEAQLEKSRLLSDRFSAERPKGSFSTLEIQRTEQGDSAMYLCVSSSRGPDTQYFGPGTRLTVL.

This clonotype was seen a few times. One end of the junction fails to match germline, which may point to a read error. V usage is TRBV6-2 or TRBV6-3 and J usage is TRBJ2-3; no clear D gene. Per germline, CDR1 MNHEY and CDR2 SVGEGT. The CDR3 extends over 13 amino acids. The CDR3 loop reads CASSDQQADTQYF. The CDR3 bases are TGTGCCAGCAGTGACCAGCAGGCAGATACTCAGTATTTT.

Of note for this clonotype: The junction departs from the called germline gene at one end, perhaps through a read error. The rearrangement links TRBV20-1 to TRBJ2-7; no clear D. Germline V gene lookup returns CDR1 DFQATT and CDR2 SNEGSKA (reference sequence). The CDR3 is made up of 15 amino acids. CDR3 coding DNA: TGCAGTGCTGGAGAGGTCGGCATCCCCTCCTACGAGCAGTACTTC. Its translation: CSAGEVGIPSYEQYF.

The rearrangement links TRBV29-1 to TRBJ2-1; 9 nucleotides agree with TRBD2. Per germline, CDR1 SQVTM and CDR2 ANQGSEA. V gave up 4 bases and J gave up 6 bases; unmatched junction bases: 10. The CDR3 contains 15 residues. The CDR3 loop is CSVALTPAGGNEQFF. CDR3 in DNA: TGCAGCGTTGCCCTCACACCAGCGGGAGGCAATGAGCAGTTCTTC.

Of note for this clonotype: One junction end disagrees with the germline gene, perhaps due to a read error. CDR3 bases: TGTGCCAGCTCACTACAGAACTACGAGGAGTACTTC. It yields the protein CASSLQNYEEYF. The chain is built from TRBV18 and TRBJ2-7; D unclear. This CDR3 spans 12 amino acids. Germline CDR1 reads KGHSH; CDR2 reads LQKENI. Full variable domain (rest looked up from reference TRBV18 and TRBJ2-7): NAGVMQNPRHLVRRRGQEARLRCSPMKGHSHVYWYRQLPEEGLKFMVYLQKENIIDESGMPKERFSAEFPKEGPSILRIQQVVRGDSAAYFCASSLQNYEEYFGPGTRLTVT.

The V call is TRBV2, the J call TRBJ1-3, with D tentatively TRBD1 (6 bases). This CDR3 has 16 residues. V was pared by 7 bases and J by 0 bases, with 16 bases between. Germline V gene lookup returns CDR1 SNHLY and CDR2 FYNNEI. The CDR3 here is CASMGAAVSSGNTIYF. CDR3 nucleotides: TGTGCCAGCATGGGGGCAGCCGTTAGCTCTGGAAACACCATATATTTT.

The chain has TRBV28 and TRBJ1-6, with D tentatively TRBD1 (6 bases). The CDR3 runs 15 residues. CDR1 is MDHEN, CDR2 SYDVKM, per germline. Trimming shortened V by 5 bases and J by 7 bases, and 15 bases separated the two germline ends. The CDR3 region has the DNA TGTGCCAGCAGTGGTACCGGGACAAGGAATTCACCCCTCCACTTT. Amino acid sequence: CASSGTGTRNSPLHF.

This rearrangement joins TRBV29-1 to TRBJ2-7; 13 bases are a match to TRBD2. V gave up 7 bases and J gave up 3 bases; unmatched junction bases: 3. CDR3 length equals 13 residues. In germline, CDR1 is SQVTM, CDR2 ANQGSEA. In nucleotides, the CDR3 is TGCAGCGCCAGACTAGCGGGAGGCTACGAGCAGTACTTC. Protein: CSARLAGGYEQYF.

As for this clonotype: This is likely a read error, given that the CDR3 carries no conserved phenylalanine or tryptophan at its end. CDR3 DNA: TGTGCCAGCAGCATAGATACTAGCACAGATACGCAGTATTAT. It is translated as CASSIDTSTDTQYY. The rearrangement uses TRBV9 and TRBJ2-3; no clear D. The germline V and J ends were trimmed by 4 bases and 0 bases, with 9 bases remaining between them. Germline V lookup: CDR1 SGDLS, CDR2 YYNGEE. The CDR3 spans 14 residues.

V usage is TRBV18 and J usage is TRBJ2-1; D is unclear. Germline V lookup: CDR1 KGHSH, CDR2 LQKENI. Between the trimmed V and J ends, which lost 5 bases and 6 bases, there was a span of 11 bases. The CDR3 contains 13 residues. As DNA, the CDR3 is TGTGCCAGCTCATCTGGACGAACCAATGAGCAGTTCTTC. Translated: CASSSGRTNEQFF.

The rearrangement joins TRBV5-1 to TRBJ2-3; 10 nucleotides align to TRBD1. Germline CDR1 and CDR2: SGHRS and YFSETQ. Trimming removed 4 bases from V and 4 bases from J; junction bases left unmatched: 9. The CDR3 sequence is 16 residues long. The CDR3 region has the DNA TGCGCCAGCAGCCGCCGACAGGGGGCTTGGGCAGATACGCAGTATTTT. It is translated as CASSRRQGAWADTQYF.

A few counts support this clonotype. The chain carries TRBV20-1 and TRBJ2-5; 7 bases line up with TRBD2. CDR3 length: 15 amino acids. Germline values: CDR1 DFQATT, CDR2 SNEGSKA (reference sequence). J was trimmed by 4 bases and V by 5 bases; bases with no gene match: 13. CDR3 nucleotide sequence: TGCAGTGCTGGGGTGGCGGCGGGAGCGGGAGAGACCCAGTACTTC. As protein: CSAGVAAGAGETQYF.

V and J are TRBV28 and TRBJ2-3; D is undetermined. This CDR3 is 13 amino acids long. Looked up from germline, CDR1 is MDHEN and CDR2 is SYDVKM. V lost 1 base and J lost 7, with 9 bases in between. The CDR3 reads CASSLLSLYTQYF. The CDR3 nucleotides read TGTGCCAGCAGTTTATTATCGCTTTATACGCAGTATTTT. Full variable domain (missing parts from reference TRBV28 and TRBJ2-3): DVKVTQSSRYLVKRTGEKVFLECVQDMDHENMFWYRQDPGLGLRLIYFSYDVKMKEKGDIPEGYSVSREKKERFSLILESASTNQTSMYLCASSLLSLYTQYFGPGTRLTVL.

This chain joins TRBV19 and TRBJ1-4, with 8 bases that match TRBD1. In germline, CDR1 is LNHDA, CDR2 SQIVND (reference sequence). The CDR3 has 14 amino acids. V dropped 6 bases and J dropped 5; count of bases not matched to a gene: 5. CDR3 protein: CASSRDRSNEKLFF. The CDR3 bases are TGTGCCAGTAGCCGGGACAGGTCGAATGAAAAACTGTTTTTT.

The V and J genes are TRBV20-1 and TRBJ2-2; 10 positions match TRBD1. Germline V gene sequence: CDR1 DFQATT, CDR2 SNEGSKA (reference sequence). There are 14 residues in the CDR3. V dropped 3 bases and J dropped 3; count of bases not matched to a gene: 1. The CDR3 sequence: CSARGQGYTGELFF. DNA for the CDR3: TGCAGTGCTAGGGGACAGGGGTACACCGGGGAGCTGTTTTTT.

This chain links TRBV5-4 with TRBJ2-3; a weak D match, TRBD2 (5 bases). Trimming cost V 4 bases and J 2 bases, with 17 bases left between them. This CDR3 contains 16 residues. CDR1 and CDR2 (germline): SGHNT, YYREEE (reference sequence). The CDR3, as DNA: TGTGCCAGCAGCCCCGGGCTGATGGGAGACACAGATACGCAGTATTTT. Translating gives CASSPGLMGDTDTQYF.

This clonotype has only a few counts. The chain combines TRBV7-2 with TRBJ2-2, with TRBD2 identical over 11 bases. Germline loops: CDR1 SGHTA, CDR2 FQGNSA. CDR3 length: 17 amino acids. Trimming removed 1 base from V and 2 bases from J; junction bases left unmatched: 3. The chain's CDR3 is CASSLELAGVNTGELFF. For the CDR3, the DNA is TGTGCCAGCAGCTTAGAACTAGCGGGAGTCAACACCGGGGAGCTGTTTTTT. The variable domain in full, with the rest retrieved from reference TRBV7-2 and TRBJ2-2, is GAGVSQSPSNKVTEKGKDVELRCDPISGHTALYWYRQSLGQGLEFLIYFQGNSAPDKSGLPSDRFSAERTGGSVSTLTIQRTQQEDSAVYLCASSLELAGVNTGELFFGEGSRLTVL.

The rearrangement joins TRBV12-3 or TRBV12-4 to TRBJ2-7, with a possible D match to TRBD1 (7 bases). This CDR3 contains 15 residues. V was cut by 5 bases and J by 2 bases, with 16 bases left in between. The CDR3 loop is CASSPRQGGTYEQYF. The CDR3 bases are TGTGCCAGCAGTCCGCGACAGGGAGGAACCTACGAGCAGTACTTC.